Below, 17 T cell receptor beta chains from the same sample are listed, as sequenced in a study of CD8+ T cells in alopecia areata. The sequencing template was cDNA reverse transcribed from extracted RNA. TCRdb's copy holds only in-frame clones and misses some; the assay was immunoSEQ multiplex PCR. The data contain fewer than 100,000 clones, around three quarters of them singletons. Documented treatment: oral pan-JAK inhibitor, 5-10 mg twice daily. Here the sequenced sample was CD8+ T cells sorted from blood, taken at week 44, from a patient treated with tofacitinib. These receptors came from a human donor with alopecia areata.

This clone has just one count. The chain combines TRBV27 with TRBJ2-1; TRBD1 matches 10 bases. The CDR3 is 16 amino acids. In germline, CDR1 is MNHEY, CDR2 SMNVEV (reference sequence). Losses at the gene ends were 0 bases for V and 7 bases for J; bases not matched to a gene: 6. CDR3 in amino acids: CASSLSDRGARNEQFF. The CDR3 bases are TGTGCCAGCAGTTTATCGGACAGGGGGGCGCGGAATGAGCAGTTCTTC.

This clone was counted a single time. The CDR3 sequence is CSMGAGASAAEQYF. DNA of the CDR3: TGCAGCATGGGGGCGGGGGCCTCCGCAGCCGAGCAGTACTTC. The chain joins TRBV29-1 to TRBJ2-7; possible D gene TRBD2, 7 bases. Germline CDR1 is SQVTM and CDR2 is ANQGSEA. The CDR3 runs 14 residues. Trimming removed 8 bases at V and 6 bases at J, with 23 bases between.

This chain joins TRBV5-1 and TRBJ2-6; weak D call: TRBD2 (6 bases). This CDR3 region has 17 residues. The V end was cut by 4 bases, the J end by 0 bases, with 14 bases between. From germline, CDR1 is SGHRS and CDR2 YFSETQ. The CDR3 region is CASSVPGTPSGANVLTF. In DNA form, the CDR3 reads TGCGCCAGCAGCGTACCCGGGACTCCCTCTGGGGCCAACGTCCTGACTTTC.

This sequence joins TRBV6-6 and TRBJ2-7; weak D call: TRBD1 (6 bases). This CDR3 contains 14 residues. Between the trimmed V and J ends, which lost 3 bases and 2 bases, there was a span of 11 bases. Per the germline V gene, CDR1 is MNHNY and CDR2 is SVGAGI (reference sequence). The CDR3 region has the DNA TGTGCCAGCAGTTATCAGGGGAACCCCTACGAGCAGTACTTC. Protein: CASSYQGNPYEQYF.

This rearrangement joins TRBV6-6 to TRBJ1-1; D unresolved. Germline CDR1 reads MNHNY; CDR2 reads SVGAGI (reference sequence). The V end was cut by 7 bases, the J end by 6 bases, with 12 bases between. The CDR3 consists of 12 residues. CDR3 sequence reads: CASTYMGAEAFF. The CDR3 nucleotides are TGTGCCAGCACCTACATGGGCGCTGAAGCTTTCTTT.

The chain employs TRBV2 and TRBJ2-3, with TRBD2 as a possible D gene (6 bases). CDR1 is SNHLY and CDR2 is FYNNEI in the germline V gene. This CDR3 spans 12 amino acids. V was clipped by 5 bases and J by 10 bases, with 13 bases between them. The CDR3 loop is CASSTTRHPQYF. The CDR3 nucleotides read TGTGCCAGCAGTACGACTAGGCACCCGCAGTATTTT.

This chain joins TRBV10-3 and TRBJ1-1; 10 bases are a match to TRBD1. Germline V lookup: CDR1 ENHRY, CDR2 SYGVKD. This CDR3 region has 14 residues. Trimming cost V 0 bases and J 8 bases; bases outside gene matches: 3. CDR3: CAISESVDRGEAFF. CDR3 in DNA: TGTGCCATCAGTGAGTCAGTGGACAGGGGGGAAGCTTTCTTT.

The rearrangement joins TRBV6-5 to TRBJ2-3; TRBD2 is a possible D gene (6 bases). CDR1 is MNHEY and CDR2 is SVGAGI in the germline V gene. The CDR3 is 11 amino acids. V lost 6 bases, J lost 5 bases, and 6 bases lay in between. For the CDR3, the DNA is TGTGCCAGCAGGGGAGGAGATACGCAGTATTTT. This sequence encodes CASRGGDTQYF.

This chain links TRBV5-1 with TRBJ2-3, with TRBD1 as a possible D gene (6 bases). The V gene's germline CDR1 is SGHRS and CDR2 YFSETQ. The CDR3 consists of 16 residues. V was clipped by 4 bases and J by 0 bases, with 15 bases between them. CDR3: CASSLHRASSTDTQYF. The CDR3 coding sequence is TGCGCCAGCAGCCTCCACAGGGCCTCTAGCACAGATACGCAGTATTTT.

The V gene is TRBV7-9, the J gene TRBJ1-5; D is perhaps TRBD1 (5 bases). Trimming shortened V by 6 bases and J by 3 bases, and 12 bases separated the two germline ends. Germline CDR1 is SEHNR and CDR2 is FQNEAQ (reference sequence). CDR3 size: 14 residues. CDR3 amino acids: CASRPQDNNQPQHF. CDR3 bases: TGTGCCAGCAGACCACAGGACAACAATCAGCCCCAGCATTTT.

The chain links TRBV5-1 to TRBJ2-7; 10 nucleotides line up with TRBD1. Trimming cost V 4 bases and J 3 bases; bases outside gene matches: 7. CDR1 and CDR2 (germline): SGHRS, YFSETQ. The CDR3 is made up of 15 amino acids. The CDR3 DNA reads as TGCGCCAGCAGCCCCGGGACAGGGGCCGGCTACGAGCAGTACTTC. This translates into CASSPGTGAGYEQYF. Full variable domain (missing parts from reference TRBV5-1 and TRBJ2-7): KAGVTQTPRYLIKTRGQQVTLSCSPISGHRSVSWYQQTPGQGLQFLFEYFSETQRNKGNFPGRFSGRQFSNSRSEMNVSTLELGDSALYLCASSPGTGAGYEQYFGPGTRLTVT.

This rearrangement joins TRBV27 to TRBJ2-1; D is possibly TRBD2 (7 bases). Germline V gene sequence: CDR1 MNHEY, CDR2 SMNVEV (reference sequence). V gave up 5 bases and J gave up 4 bases, with 12 bases separating them. The CDR3 is 14 amino acids. CDR3 amino acids: CASSPEGGYNEQFF. The CDR3 DNA follows: TGTGCCAGCAGTCCGGAGGGGGGGTACAATGAGCAGTTCTTC.

This clone was recorded at least ten times. The chain couples TRBV2 to TRBJ2-3, with 8 bases identical to TRBD1. J lost 4 bases, V lost 7 bases, and 10 bases had no gene match. The CDR3 has 15 residues. The germline CDR1 and CDR2 sequences are SNHLY and FYNNEI. This CDR3 reads CASKEGRGRADTQYF. The CDR3 nucleotides read TGTGCCAGCAAGGAGGGCAGGGGGCGAGCAGATACGCAGTATTTT.

The chain joins TRBV29-1 to TRBJ1-4; weak D call: TRBD1 (5 bases). Trimming removed 5 bases from V and 0 bases from J, with 13 bases in between. CDR3 length: 15 amino acids. Germline-derived CDR1 and CDR2 are SQVTM and ANQGSEA. The chain's CDR3 is CSVSGTDATNEKLFF. The CDR3 nucleotides are TGCAGCGTTTCCGGGACGGATGCAACTAATGAAAAACTGTTTTTT.

The chain carries TRBV2 and TRBJ1-4; D gene uncertain. The ends were cut back, 10 bases at V and 0 bases at J, with 12 bases in the middle. Germline CDR1 and CDR2: SNHLY and FYNNEI. The CDR3 loop spans 14 amino acids. CDR3 coding DNA: TGTGCCACCGCGGCCGGCACAACTAATGAAAAACTGTTTTTT. Encoded protein: CATAAGTTNEKLFF.

This chain connects TRBV4-3 to TRBJ2-7; D gene ambiguous. Trimming cost V 1 base and J 3 bases, with 10 bases left between them. The CDR3 covers 14 residues. From germline, CDR1 is LGHNA and CDR2 YSLEER. The CDR3 region has the DNA TGCGCCAGCAGCCAAGCCCCAGGAGACTACGAGCAGTACTTC. Translation: CASSQAPGDYEQYF.

The CDR3 region has the DNA TGTGCCAGTAGTATATACGCCAGCGACTATGGCTACACCTTC. This encodes CASSIYASDYGYTF. The chain links TRBV19 to TRBJ1-2, with D unclear. Germline assignment: CDR1 LNHDA and CDR2 SQIVND (reference sequence). With 2 bases removed from V and 3 bases from J, the gap between germline ends came to 10 bases. The CDR3 contains 14 residues.